Below are 32 T cell receptor beta chains sequenced from a single sample in a study of blood T cell repertoires in COVID-19. Profiled with immunoSEQ multiplex PCR; TCRdb holds only in-frame clones, not every one. Among 210,000 or so clones, 70% to 90% were seen once, and the ten largest hold about 10%. Sample: PBMCs or T cells enriched from blood (not recorded which). Every receptor here comes from a man aged 25-45 years who had recovered from COVID-19.

The chain links TRBV5-5 to TRBJ2-7, with a weak D call TRBD1 (6 bases). This CDR3 comprises 14 residues. V lost 2 bases, J lost 3 bases, and 12 bases lay in between. Germline V CDR1 and CDR2: SGHKS, YYEKEE (reference sequence). CDR3 amino acids: CASSFLLGGYEQYF. CDR3 sequence (DNA): TGTGCCAGCAGCTTTCTACTAGGGGGCTACGAGCAGTACTTC.

CDR3 DNA sequence: TGTGCCAGCAGGAACAGGGACTCCTATAATTCACCCCTCCACTTT. It yields the protein CASRNRDSYNSPLHF. V and J are TRBV2 and TRBJ1-6; weak D call: TRBD1 (6 bases). The CDR3 totals 15 residues. V shed 6 bases and J shed 0 bases, with 9 bases lying between them. CDR1 is SNHLY, CDR2 FYNNEI, per germline.

This sequence joins TRBV6-5 and TRBJ1-2; 7 bases are shared with TRBD1. Germline loops: CDR1 MNHEY, CDR2 SVGAGI. This CDR3 comprises 13 residues. V dropped 10 bases and J dropped 0; count of bases not matched to a gene: 5. The CDR3, as DNA: TGTGCCACCGGACAGGCGACTAACTATGGCTACACCTTC. Amino acids: CATGQATNYGYTF.

This chain uses TRBV18 with TRBJ1-1; D ambiguous. The CDR3 has 13 amino acids. Germline assignment: CDR1 KGHSH and CDR2 LQKENI. Trimming removed 4 bases at V and 5 bases at J, with 11 bases between. The CDR3 sequence is CASSQDGITEAFF. The CDR3 DNA reads TGTGCCAGCTCACAAGACGGGATAACTGAAGCTTTCTTT.

A remark on this clone: The same CDR3 can be traced to other DNA sequences in this sample. The J gene is TRBJ1-1, the V gene TRBV5-1; 7 bases are a match to TRBD1. There are 14 residues in the CDR3. CDR1 is SGHRS, CDR2 YFSETQ, per germline. Unmatched junction bases numbered 4, after V lost 0 bases and J lost 5 bases. The chain's CDR3 is CASSLAQGGTEAFF. The DNA of the CDR3 is TGCGCCAGCAGCTTGGCCCAGGGGGGTACTGAAGCTTTCTTT. Variable domain in full (rest from reference TRBV5-1 and TRBJ1-1): KAGVTQTPRYLIKTRGQQVTLSCSPISGHRSVSWYQQTPGQGLQFLFEYFSETQRNKGNFPGRFSGRQFSNSRSEMNVSTLELGDSALYLCASSLAQGGTEAFFGQGTRLTVV.

The chain has TRBV6-2 or TRBV6-3 and TRBJ1-2, with no clear D. CDR3 length: 14 amino acids. CDR1 and CDR2 (germline): MNHEY, SVGEGT. V was trimmed by 0 bases and J by 3 bases, leaving 8 bases between them. In DNA form, the CDR3 reads TGTGCCAGCAGTTACTCTCGGGATCACTATGGCTACACCTTC. Protein product: CASSYSRDHYGYTF.

CDR3 in DNA: TGTGCCATCAGTGAACATACGGGGTTTGATGAAAAACTGTTTTTT. Translated: CAISEHTGFDEKLFF. V and J are TRBV10-3 and TRBJ1-4; D is uncertain. V dropped 3 bases and J dropped 6 bases, with 14 bases sitting between them. CDR3 size: 15 residues. Germline CDR1 reads ENHRY; CDR2 reads SYGVKD.

The chain has TRBV6-2 or TRBV6-3 and TRBJ1-1; D perhaps matches TRBD1 (6 bases). Trimming shortened V by 1 base and J by 6 bases, and 15 bases separated the two germline ends. Germline CDR1 MNHEY, CDR2 SVGEGT. This CDR3 comprises 15 residues. The CDR3: CASSYLPQGFAEAFF. CDR3 bases: TGTGCCAGCAGTTACTTGCCCCAGGGGTTTGCTGAAGCTTTCTTT.

This clone was observed a single time. CDR3 loop: CASSKGRTGSTEAFF. For the CDR3, the DNA is TGTGCCAGCAGCAAAGGTAGGACAGGGAGCACTGAAGCTTTCTTT. V is TRBV21-1 and J is TRBJ1-1; the table's D gene call, TRBD1, was not cross checked with the DNA. TRBV21-1 is marked as a pseudogene. The CDR3 is 15 residues long.

This rearrangement joins TRBV27 to TRBJ1-2; D not certain. This CDR3 is built from 13 residues. The germline V and J ends were trimmed by 0 bases and 4 bases, with 6 bases remaining between them. Germline CDR1 is MNHEY and CDR2 is SMNVEV (reference sequence). In DNA, the CDR3 is TGTGCCAGCAGTTTATCGGGCCTCTATGGCTACACCTTC. This translates into CASSLSGLYGYTF.

The CDR3 here is CASSLGEERGVQETQYF. For the CDR3, the DNA is TGTGCCAGCAGCTTGGGAGAAGAGCGGGGGGTACAAGAGACCCAGTACTTC. The chain joins TRBV5-8 to TRBJ2-5; 9 bases are shared with TRBD2. This CDR3 contains 17 residues. Unmatched junction bases numbered 8, after V lost 0 bases and J lost 2 bases. Per the germline V gene, CDR1 is SGHTS and CDR2 is YDEGEE.

The V and J genes are TRBV28 and TRBJ2-5; D remains unclear. V gave up 5 bases and J gave up 4 bases, with 14 bases separating them. Germline-derived CDR1 and CDR2 are MDHEN and SYDVKM. The CDR3 sequence is 14 residues long. The CDR3 sequence is CASSTHTVVETQYF. In nucleotides, the CDR3 is TGTGCCAGCAGTACTCATACAGTAGTAGAGACCCAGTACTTC.

This clone was observed once. The V call is TRBV7-8, the J call TRBJ2-5; maybe TRBD2 (5 bases). Germline V CDR1 and CDR2: SGHVS, FQNEAQ. Trimming cost V 3 bases and J 2 bases, with 10 bases left between them. The CDR3 has 14 amino acids. The CDR3 reads CASSLRASQETQYF. The DNA for the CDR3 is TGTGCCAGCAGCTTGCGGGCCTCTCAAGAGACCCAGTACTTC.

This rearrangement joins TRBV2 to TRBJ1-2; the match to TRBD1 covers 8 bases. The CDR3 contains 14 residues. In germline, CDR1 is SNHLY, CDR2 FYNNEI. Trimming at V came to 7 bases and at J to 6 bases, leaving 10 bases not matched to a gene. CDR3 amino acids: CASKTDRGRDGYTF. The CDR3 bases are TGTGCCAGCAAAACTGACAGGGGACGAGATGGCTACACCTTC.

The chain is built from TRBV28 and TRBJ1-1; D is possibly TRBD1 (6 bases). The CDR3 covers 13 residues. Germline loops: CDR1 MDHEN, CDR2 SYDVKM. V was shortened by 6 bases and J by 2 bases, with 10 bases between the two germline ends. CDR3 in DNA: TGTGCCAGCAGGACCGGGACAAACACTGAAGCTTTCTTT. Translating gives CASRTGTNTEAFF.

This clone came up once. In DNA, the CDR3 is TGTGCCAGCAGTTACTCAGGGGCCTCTGGAAACACCATATATTTT. Translated, it gives CASSYSGASGNTIYF. The rearrangement uses TRBV6-5 and TRBJ1-3; possibly TRBD1 for D (5 bases). The CDR3 runs 15 residues. Germline assignment: CDR1 MNHEY and CDR2 SVGAGI. V was clipped by 0 bases and J by 0 bases, with 6 bases between them.

The V and J genes are TRBV18 and TRBJ1-6; 10 bases fit TRBD1. CDR1 and CDR2 from the germline V gene are KGHSH and LQKENI. The junction had 4 bases not matched to a gene; V was cut back by 6 bases and J by 8 bases. This CDR3 is built from 14 residues. The CDR3 DNA follows: TGTGCCAGCTCCCTGACAGGGGGCGATTCACCCCTCCACTTT. Translating it yields CASSLTGGDSPLHF.

CDR3 sequence (DNA): TGTGCCAGCAGCTTTGGGACAGCAAATTCACCCCTCCACTTT. Its protein is CASSFGTANSPLHF. The rearrangement uses TRBV7-9 and TRBJ1-6, with TRBD1 matching over 7 bases. The V segment lost 3 bases and the J segment 7 bases; nucleotides outside the gene matches: 3. This CDR3 has 14 amino acids. CDR1 is SEHNR, CDR2 FQNEAQ, per germline (reference sequence).

The CDR3 sequence: CSASKVGASRRRGSQHF. In nucleotides, the CDR3 is TGCAGTGCTAGTAAAGTCGGCGCGTCCAGGCGCAGAGGGTCCCAGCATTTT. This chain joins TRBV20-1 and TRBJ1-5; D gene uncertain. Deletions cut 3 bases from V and 11 bases from J, with 29 bases between. The CDR3 has 17 amino acids. Germline V gives CDR1 DFQATT, CDR2 SNEGSKA (reference sequence).

The rearrangement links TRBV3-1 (or the pseudogene TRBV3-2) to TRBJ1-2; D gene ambiguous. Germline V lookup: CDR1 LGHDT, CDR2 YNNKEL (reference sequence). The V end lost 1 base, the J end lost 1 base, and 10 bases lay between the germline ends. The CDR3 is 15 residues long. The chain's CDR3 is CASSQGSGLNYGYTF. Written as DNA, the CDR3 is TGTGCCAGCAGCCAAGGGAGCGGACTTAACTATGGCTACACCTTC.

The rearrangement links TRBV7-2 to TRBJ1-4, with a weak D call TRBD1 (6 bases). The CDR3 totals 14 residues. Deletions cut 3 bases from V and 8 bases from J, with 13 bases between. The germline V gene has CDR1 SGHTA and CDR2 FQGNSA. The chain's CDR3 is CASSFTGMVEKLFF. The CDR3 nucleotides are TGTGCCAGCAGCTTCACAGGGATGGTAGAAAAACTGTTTTTT. The variable domain in full, completed from reference TRBV7-2 and TRBJ1-4, reads GAGVSQSPSNKVTEKGKDVELRCDPISGHTALYWYRQSLGQGLEFLIYFQGNSAPDKSGLPSDRFSAERTGGSVSTLTIQRTQQEDSAVYLCASSFTGMVEKLFFGSGTQLSVL.

This sequence joins TRBV18 and TRBJ2-6; tentative D call: TRBD2 (6 bases). The V end was cut by 2 bases, the J end by 4 bases, with 21 bases between. CDR1 is KGHSH, CDR2 LQKENI, per germline. CDR3 length: 19 amino acids. In nucleotides, the CDR3 is TGTGCCAGCTCACCAAATCGGGGGTCTCCCACTATGGGGGCCAACGTCCTGACTTTC. Protein: CASSPNRGSPTMGANVLTF.

V gene TRBV5-8 combines with J gene TRBJ1-2; weak D call: TRBD1 (6 bases). Germline V lookup: CDR1 SGHTS, CDR2 YDEGEE. The V end lost 4 bases, the J end lost 7 bases, and 20 bases lay between the germline ends. CDR3 size: 15 residues. DNA of the CDR3: TGTGCCAGCAGCGGGGGGGCGTCAGCTTGGGTTGGCTACACCTTC. Its translation is CASSGGASAWVGYTF.

This chain links TRBV28 with TRBJ2-1, with 10 bases matching TRBD1. The germline V gene encodes CDR1 MDHEN and CDR2 SYDVKM. CDR3 length: 16 amino acids. The trim removed 6 bases at V and 8 bases at J, leaving 13 bases unmatched. CDR3 nucleotides: TGTGCCAGCAGCCCTGGGGGACAGGGGTATTTGGATGAGCAGTTCTTC. Its protein is CASSPGGQGYLDEQFF.

V usage is TRBV25-1 and J usage is TRBJ2-2; 10 nucleotides line up with TRBD1. V was clipped by 7 bases and J by 6 bases; unmatched bases: 5. Germline V gene sequence: CDR1 MGHDK, CDR2 SYGVNS. This CDR3 region has 14 residues. The CDR3 protein is CASIGTGVSGELFF. CDR3 nucleotides: TGTGCCAGCATAGGGACAGGGGTGTCCGGGGAGCTGTTTTTT.

The chain carries TRBV3-1 (or the pseudogene TRBV3-2) and TRBJ1-4, with TRBD1 matching over 8 bases. This CDR3 spans 15 amino acids. The trim removed 3 bases at V and 3 bases at J, leaving 3 bases unmatched. Germline CDR1 LGHDT, CDR2 YNNKEL (reference sequence). CDR3 nucleotides: TGTGCCAGCAGCCACCGGACAGGGCCTAATGAAAAACTGTTTTTT. As protein: CASSHRTGPNEKLFF.

The V gene is TRBV27, the J gene TRBJ1-5, with TRBD1 matching over 7 bases. The CDR3 is 15 amino acids. The J segment lost 10 bases and the V segment lost 5 bases, leaving 14 bases of the junction unmatched. Germline V gene lookup returns CDR1 MNHEY and CDR2 SMNVEV (reference sequence). CDR3 loop: CASSPEGAANGPQHF. CDR3 DNA sequence: TGTGCCAGCAGTCCCGAGGGGGCTGCAAATGGTCCCCAGCATTTT.

The rearrangement joins TRBV5-4 to TRBJ1-1, with D maybe TRBD1 (6 bases). Germline values: CDR1 SGHNT, CDR2 YYREEE (reference sequence). This CDR3 has 16 residues. V was trimmed by 0 bases and J by 5 bases, leaving 17 bases between them. The CDR3 protein is CASSLGEGTRGTEAFF. Here the CDR3 DNA reads TGTGCCAGCAGCTTGGGAGAGGGCACAAGGGGGACTGAAGCTTTCTTT.

This clone came up a few times. The genes are TRBV27 and TRBJ1-2, with TRBD1 matching 7 bases. Trimming at V came to 6 bases and at J to 5 bases, leaving 9 bases not matched to a gene. Germline V gives CDR1 MNHEY, CDR2 SMNVEV (reference sequence). The CDR3 covers 14 residues. This CDR3 is CASRSTGATYGYTF. The CDR3 region has the DNA TGTGCCAGCAGGTCAACAGGGGCCACGTATGGCTACACCTTC.

A few counts support this clone. V and J are TRBV11-2 and TRBJ2-7; no clear D gene. Germline V lookup: CDR1 SGHAT, CDR2 FQNNGV. Deletions cut 4 bases from V and 7 bases from J, with 11 bases between. The CDR3 runs to 12 residues. CDR3 region: CASSSGNLEQYF. The DNA for the CDR3 is TGTGCCAGCAGCTCCGGTAATTTAGAGCAGTACTTC.

The V and J genes are TRBV5-8 and TRBJ1-1, with a possible D match to TRBD1 (5 bases). This CDR3 is 14 amino acids long. Germline V gene lookup returns CDR1 SGHTS and CDR2 YDEGEE. With 0 bases removed from V and 5 bases from J, the gap between germline ends came to 11 bases. The CDR3, as DNA: TGTGCCAGCAGCTTGGCCATGGGGGGGACTGAAGCTTTCTTT. Encoded protein: CASSLAMGGTEAFF.

The CDR3 sequence: CASSAHGLADSYEQYF. The DNA of the CDR3 is TGTGCCAGCAGCGCCCACGGACTAGCAGACTCCTACGAGCAGTACTTC. This chain links TRBV9 with TRBJ2-7, with 8 bases aligning to TRBD2. This CDR3 comprises 16 residues. Germline V gene data show CDR1 as SGDLS and CDR2 as YYNGEE. The trim removed 3 bases at V and 0 bases at J, leaving 8 bases unmatched. Using reference TRBV9 and TRBJ2-7 for the parts outside the CDR3, the full variable domain is DSGVTQTPKHLITATGQRVTLRCSPRSGDLSVYWYQQSLDQGLQFLIQYYNGEERAKGNILERFSAQQFPDLHSELNLSSLELGDSALYFCASSAHGLADSYEQYFGPGTRLTVT.